Listed below are T cell receptor beta chains from one sample, sequenced in a study of control samples from healthy donors and cancer patients. Assay used: immunoSEQ multiplex PCR; TCRdb lists only in-frame clones, some missing. The sample contains approximately 210,000 clones, roughly nine tenths of which appear only once. Input material: blood. Source of these receptors: a man between 25 and 39 years old in good health. Both conserved end residues are part of each CDR3. Each record gives: clone size, J gene, D gene, V gene, CDR3 DNA, CDR3 protein. A D gene is named only where the DNA matches it firmly. The size of a clone is reported for some rows only, either as once, few or many, or as a class for expanded clones.

clone_size: once
j_call: TRBJ2-1
d_call: TRBD2
v_call: TRBV5-1
cdr3_nt: TGCGCCAGCAGCCCCTTATCTAGCGGGGGTAATGAGCAGTTCTTC
cdr3_aa: CASSPLSSGGNEQFF

clone_size: .
j_call: TRBJ1-1
d_call: .
v_call: TRBV19
cdr3_nt: TGTGCCAGTAGTATCAACCCGGGAGGCACTGAAGCTTTCTTT
cdr3_aa: CASSINPGGTEAFF

clone_size: .
j_call: TRBJ1-6
d_call: .
v_call: TRBV5-1
cdr3_nt: TGCGCCAGCAGCTTGGCCCCCAGGGGTGATTCACCCCTCCACTTT
cdr3_aa: CASSLAPRGDSPLHF

clone_size: .
j_call: TRBJ2-3
d_call: .
v_call: TRBV6-5
cdr3_nt: TGTGCCAGCAGTTACGGCTTCACAGATACGCAGTATTTT
cdr3_aa: CASSYGFTDTQYF

clone_size: .
j_call: TRBJ1-1
d_call: .
v_call: TRBV7-9
cdr3_nt: TGTGCCAGCAGCCGACCGCCTGGGAAGGACACTGAAGCTTTCTTT
cdr3_aa: CASSRPPGKDTEAFF

clone_size: .
j_call: TRBJ2-3
d_call: TRBD2
v_call: TRBV19
cdr3_nt: TGTGCCAGTAGGGAAGGACTAGCCTCCACAGATACGCAGTATTTT
cdr3_aa: CASREGLASTDTQYF

clone_size: .
j_call: TRBJ2-1
d_call: TRBD1
v_call: TRBV7-2
cdr3_nt: TGTGCCAGCAGCTTAGAGGGGGCGACACGGCAGTTCTTC
cdr3_aa: CASSLEGATRQFF

clone_size: .
j_call: TRBJ2-7
d_call: .
v_call: TRBV27
cdr3_nt: TGTGCCAGCAGAATTAGATACCGGGACACATTATCCTACGAGCAGTACTTC
cdr3_aa: CASRIRYRDTLSYEQYF

clone_size: .
j_call: TRBJ1-1
d_call: .
v_call: TRBV9
cdr3_nt: TGTGCCAGCAACCGGAGGGACTTGAACACTGAAGCTTTCTTT
cdr3_aa: CASNRRDLNTEAFF

clone_size: .
j_call: TRBJ1-1
d_call: .
v_call: TRBV4-1
cdr3_nt: TGCGCCAGCGGGCGGTTCGCGTGGGACACTGAAGCTTTCTTT
cdr3_aa: CASGRFAWDTEAFF

clone_size: .
j_call: TRBJ2-7
d_call: TRBD1
v_call: TRBV18
cdr3_nt: TGTGCCAGCTCAACGGGACAGGGAGGAGGCGAGCAGTACTTC
cdr3_aa: CASSTGQGGGEQYF

clone_size: .
j_call: TRBJ2-3
d_call: .
v_call: TRBV20-1
cdr3_nt: TGCAGTGCAAACCGGGTCTATACGCAGTATTTT
cdr3_aa: CSANRVYTQYF

clone_size: .
j_call: TRBJ1-3
d_call: .
v_call: TRBV11-2
cdr3_nt: TGTGCCAGCAGCTATCTCCAGGGCCCACTCTCTGGAAACACCATATATTTT
cdr3_aa: CASSYLQGPLSGNTIYF

clone_size: once
j_call: TRBJ2-1
d_call: .
v_call: TRBV7-6
cdr3_nt: TGTGCCAGCAGCGAGGGGGGGCGGGCTTACAATGAGCAGTTCTTC
cdr3_aa: CASSEGGRAYNEQFF

clone_size: once
j_call: TRBJ2-3
d_call: TRBD2
v_call: TRBV7-9
cdr3_nt: TGTGCCAGCAGCCCGCGGGGAGCGGGATTTGGGGATACGCAGTATTTT
cdr3_aa: CASSPRGAGFGDTQYF

clone_size: .
j_call: TRBJ1-2
d_call: .
v_call: TRBV27
cdr3_nt: TGTGCCAGCATGGGCTTCGGAGATGGCTACACCTTC
cdr3_aa: CASMGFGDGYTF

clone_size: few
j_call: TRBJ1-6
d_call: .
v_call: TRBV6-5
cdr3_nt: TGTGCCAGCAGTTACTTTCTGGTTTCCCTTCATTCACCCCTCCACTTT
cdr3_aa: CASSYFLVSLHSPLHF

clone_size: .
j_call: TRBJ2-7
d_call: .
v_call: TRBV11-2
cdr3_nt: TGTGCCAGCAGCCGGACGGACTCCTACGAGCAGTACTTC
cdr3_aa: CASSRTDSYEQYF

clone_size: once
j_call: TRBJ1-2
d_call: .
v_call: TRBV19
cdr3_nt: TGTGCCAGTAGTATAGACCCGACACTTTCGTATGGCTACACCTTC
cdr3_aa: CASSIDPTLSYGYTF

clone_size: few
j_call: TRBJ1-5
d_call: .
v_call: TRBV6-2/TRBV6-3
cdr3_nt: TGTGCCAGCAGTTACGGTGGCAGTGGCAATCAGCCCCAGCATTTT
cdr3_aa: CASSYGGSGNQPQHF

clone_size: few
j_call: TRBJ1-3
d_call: .
v_call: TRBV21-1
cdr3_nt: TGTGCCAGCAGCAAGGAAAGAGGGGGCAGACGCTCTGGAAACACCATATATTTT
cdr3_aa: CASSKERGGRRSGNTIYF

clone_size: .
j_call: TRBJ1-1
d_call: .
v_call: TRBV3-1/TRBV3-2
cdr3_nt: TGTGCCAGCAGCCGAAGTCAAGGGGGGACTGAAGCTTTCTTT
cdr3_aa: CASSRSQGGTEAFF

clone_size: .
j_call: TRBJ1-1
d_call: .
v_call: TRBV10-2
cdr3_nt: TGCGCCAGCTTGGGCACTGAAGCTTTCTTT
cdr3_aa: CASLGTEAFF

clone_size: few
j_call: TRBJ1-2
d_call: .
v_call: TRBV3-1/TRBV3-2
cdr3_nt: TGTGCCAGCAGCCAAGATTCGGCCCGGAGACCAAATGGCTACACCTTC
cdr3_aa: CASSQDSARRPNGYTF

clone_size: .
j_call: TRBJ1-3
d_call: .
v_call: TRBV6-5
cdr3_nt: TGTGCCAGCAGTTATTCTCGGGAGACCTCTGGAAACACCATATATTTT
cdr3_aa: CASSYSRETSGNTIYF

clone_size: .
j_call: TRBJ2-3
d_call: TRBD2
v_call: TRBV30
cdr3_nt: TGTGCCTGGAGAGCCGGGACTAGCGGGGCTCATACGCAGTATTTT
cdr3_aa: CAWRAGTSGAHTQYF

clone_size: .
j_call: TRBJ2-3
d_call: .
v_call: TRBV30
cdr3_nt: TGTGCCTGGAGAGGAATAGATACGCAGTATTTT
cdr3_aa: CAWRGIDTQYF

clone_size: few
j_call: TRBJ1-2
d_call: .
v_call: TRBV3-1/TRBV3-2
cdr3_nt: TGTGCCAGCAGCCGCCAGGATGGCTACACCTTC
cdr3_aa: CASSRQDGYTF

clone_size: .
j_call: TRBJ2-1
d_call: TRBD2
v_call: TRBV9
cdr3_nt: TGTGCCAGCAGCCCAGCGATAGCGGGGGCGGCTGAGCAGTTCTTC
cdr3_aa: CASSPAIAGAAEQFF

clone_size: .
j_call: TRBJ1-1
d_call: .
v_call: TRBV5-1
cdr3_nt: TGCGCCAGCAGCTCCGTACCAGAAAACACTGAAGCTTTCTTT
cdr3_aa: CASSSVPENTEAFF

clone_size: .
j_call: TRBJ2-7
d_call: TRBD1
v_call: TRBV7-2
cdr3_nt: TGTGCCAGCAGCGCGTCCGGGACAGGGGGAAAGCAGTACTTC
cdr3_aa: CASSASGTGGKQYF

clone_size: .
j_call: TRBJ2-7
d_call: TRBD2
v_call: TRBV10-1
cdr3_nt: TGCGCCAGCAGTGAGTCGTATCAGCGGGGGACCTCCTACGAGCAGTACTTC
cdr3_aa: CASSESYQRGTSYEQYF

clone_size: .
j_call: TRBJ2-6
d_call: .
v_call: TRBV2
cdr3_nt: TGTGCCAGCATAAAGAATGACTGGGCCAACGTCCTGACTTTC
cdr3_aa: CASIKNDWANVLTF

clone_size: .
j_call: TRBJ1-2
d_call: TRBD1
v_call: TRBV6-1
cdr3_nt: TGTGCCAGCAGTGAGCCGGGACAGGGTAGCTATGGCTACACCTTC
cdr3_aa: CASSEPGQGSYGYTF

clone_size: .
j_call: TRBJ1-1
d_call: .
v_call: TRBV5-6
cdr3_nt: TGTGCCAGCAGCTTGGCTCCGGGGCCCCGTGGCACTGAAGCTTTCTTT
cdr3_aa: CASSLAPGPRGTEAFF

clone_size: .
j_call: TRBJ2-7
d_call: .
v_call: TRBV19
cdr3_nt: TGTGCCAGTAGTGCACAGGGTCACTACGAGCAGTACTTC
cdr3_aa: CASSAQGHYEQYF

clone_size: .
j_call: TRBJ2-7
d_call: .
v_call: TRBV24-1
cdr3_nt: TGTGCCACCAGTGACGCCCGGGGGGCTGATGAGCAGTACTTC
cdr3_aa: CATSDARGADEQYF

clone_size: .
j_call: TRBJ2-1
d_call: TRBD2
v_call: TRBV28
cdr3_nt: TGTGCCAGCAGTTTACGGCCTAGCGGGCCTTCCTACAATGAGCAGTTCTTC
cdr3_aa: CASSLRPSGPSYNEQFF

clone_size: .
j_call: TRBJ2-1
d_call: TRBD2
v_call: TRBV6-4
cdr3_nt: TGTGCCAGCAGTGCTGGGGGGGGATCCTACAATGAGCAGTTCTTC
cdr3_aa: CASSAGGGSYNEQFF

clone_size: .
j_call: TRBJ2-7
d_call: .
v_call: TRBV27
cdr3_nt: TGTGCCAGCAGTGCACAGGAACCGTCTGTATCCTACGAGCAGTACTTC
cdr3_aa: CASSAQEPSVSYEQYF

clone_size: .
j_call: TRBJ2-1
d_call: TRBD2
v_call: TRBV19
cdr3_nt: TGTGCCAGTAGTATAGATCTTGAAGTAGCGGGGATCTACAATGAGCAGTTCTTC
cdr3_aa: CASSIDLEVAGIYNEQFF

clone_size: once
j_call: TRBJ1-1
d_call: TRBD1
v_call: TRBV7-9
cdr3_nt: TGTGCCAGCAGCAACGGACAGGGGAACACTGAAGCTTTCTTT
cdr3_aa: CASSNGQGNTEAFF

clone_size: once
j_call: TRBJ1-3
d_call: .
v_call: TRBV11-2
cdr3_nt: TGTGCCAGTTCACAGCAGAGCTCTGGAAACACCATATATTTT
cdr3_aa: CASSQQSSGNTIYF

clone_size: .
j_call: TRBJ1-2
d_call: .
v_call: TRBV4-1
cdr3_nt: TGCGCCAGCAGCCAAAAGGCGGGTGAACCCTATGGCTACACCTTC
cdr3_aa: CASSQKAGEPYGYTF

clone_size: .
j_call: TRBJ1-1
d_call: TRBD1
v_call: TRBV5-1
cdr3_nt: TGCGCCAGCAGGATGGACAGGCCGAACACTGAAGCTTTCTTT
cdr3_aa: CASRMDRPNTEAFF

clone_size: .
j_call: TRBJ2-7
d_call: .
v_call: TRBV29-1
cdr3_nt: TGCAGCGTCCGCTTACTGACAGCCCCTGGAGAGCAGTACTTC
cdr3_aa: CSVRLLTAPGEQYF

clone_size: .
j_call: TRBJ2-2
d_call: .
v_call: TRBV6-5
cdr3_nt: TGTGCCATAAAGACAGACAACACCGGGGAGCTGTTTTTT
cdr3_aa: CAIKTDNTGELFF

clone_size: .
j_call: TRBJ1-2
d_call: .
v_call: TRBV29-1
cdr3_nt: TGCAGCGTTGTTGGGGTCGACGGCTACACCTTC
cdr3_aa: CSVVGVDGYTF

clone_size: .
j_call: TRBJ1-5
d_call: .
v_call: TRBV24-1
cdr3_nt: TGTGCCACCAGTGATTTGGGGACGCCCCAGCATTTT
cdr3_aa: CATSDLGTPQHF

clone_size: .
j_call: TRBJ2-1
d_call: TRBD1
v_call: TRBV5-6
cdr3_nt: TGTGCCAGCTTGGGACAGGGGCGGCCCTACAATGAGCAGTTCTTC
cdr3_aa: CASLGQGRPYNEQFF

clone_size: .
j_call: TRBJ1-2
d_call: .
v_call: TRBV19
cdr3_nt: TGTGCCAGTAAACCGGACAGTGCTTACTATGGCTACACCTTC
cdr3_aa: CASKPDSAYYGYTF

clone_size: .
j_call: TRBJ1-2
d_call: .
v_call: TRBV19
cdr3_nt: TGTGCCAGTAGTATAGCACCCCAGGGGCGCCGGGATGGCTACACCTTC
cdr3_aa: CASSIAPQGRRDGYTF